The rows below give T cell receptor beta chains drawn from one sample of a study of T-cell memory formation after mild COVID-19. TCRdb re-called the 5' RACE reads through MiXCR, storing one row per CDR3 protein. The table records fewer than 400,000 distinct CDR3 sequences, about 16% of them present only once. Specimen: PBMCs or a T cell subset sorted from them (not recorded which). The source is a man aged 18 to 29 who had mild COVID-19 (a few samples of this study predate the infection). Cell type and time point are not known. CDR3s include the opening cysteine and the closing phenylalanine or tryptophan. Fields, in order: V gene, J gene, clone size, D gene, CDR3 protein, CDR3 DNA. The D gene is left open where the match is weak. Only part of the rows carry a size: once, few, many, or a class if the clone is expanded.

V gene: TRBV5-1; J gene: TRBJ2-3; clone size: NA; D gene: TRBD2; CDR3 protein: CASSDGLAGVDTQYF; CDR3 DNA: TGCGCCAGCAGCGACGGACTAGCGGGGGTAGATACGCAGTATTTT
V gene: TRBV5-1; J gene: TRBJ2-1; clone size: few; D gene: NA; CDR3 protein: CASSFEDYNEQFF; CDR3 DNA: TGCGCCAGCAGCTTTGAGGATTACAATGAGCAGTTCTTC
V gene: TRBV19; J gene: TRBJ2-4; clone size: NA; D gene: NA; CDR3 protein: CASSIWLGQYPNIQYF; CDR3 DNA: TGTGCCAGTAGTATTTGGTTGGGGCAGTACCCAAACATTCAGTACTTC
V gene: TRBV7-2; J gene: TRBJ2-1; clone size: NA; D gene: TRBD2; CDR3 protein: CASSSSGASYNEQFF; CDR3 DNA: TGTGCCAGCAGCTCTAGCGGGGCCTCCTACAATGAGCAGTTCTTC
V gene: TRBV21-1; J gene: TRBJ2-1; clone size: NA; D gene: NA; CDR3 protein: CASSKGVGQSYNEQFF; CDR3 DNA: TGTGCCAGCAGCAAAGGGGTGGGACAGTCCTACAATGAGCAGTTCTTC
V gene: TRBV10-3; J gene: TRBJ1-2; clone size: NA; D gene: NA; CDR3 protein: CAISDAKGNYGYTF; CDR3 DNA: TGTGCCATCAGTGACGCTAAGGGTAACTATGGCTACACCTTC
V gene: TRBV20-1; J gene: TRBJ1-6; clone size: many; D gene: TRBD1; CDR3 protein: CSALGQNYNSPLHF; CDR3 DNA: TGCAGTGCCCTGGGACAGAACTATAATTCACCCCTCCACTTT
V gene: TRBV12-3/TRBV12-4; J gene: TRBJ2-3; clone size: NA; D gene: TRBD2; CDR3 protein: CASTHSGGSSTDTQYF; CDR3 DNA: TGTGCCAGCACCCATAGCGGGGGGTCTAGCACAGATACGCAGTATTTT
V gene: TRBV29-1; J gene: TRBJ2-7; clone size: NA; D gene: NA; CDR3 protein: CSVETPGSSYEQYF; CDR3 DNA: TGCAGCGTTGAAACGCCGGGGAGCTCCTACGAGCAGTACTTC
V gene: TRBV6-2/TRBV6-3; J gene: TRBJ2-1; clone size: NA; D gene: NA; CDR3 protein: CASRTTGSPGEQFF; CDR3 DNA: TGTGCCAGCAGAACTACCGGGAGCCCGGGGGAGCAGTTCTTC
V gene: TRBV7-3; J gene: TRBJ2-2; clone size: few; D gene: NA; CDR3 protein: CASSWRDAGELFF; CDR3 DNA: TGTGCCAGCAGCTGGAGGGACGCCGGGGAGCTGTTTTTT
V gene: TRBV5-1; J gene: TRBJ2-3; clone size: NA; D gene: NA; CDR3 protein: CASSPLLPGATDTQYF; CDR3 DNA: TGCGCCAGCAGCCCCCTACTCCCGGGGGCCACAGATACGCAGTATTTT
V gene: TRBV3-1; J gene: TRBJ1-1; clone size: few; D gene: TRBD1; CDR3 protein: CASRDRGLNTEAFF; CDR3 DNA: TGTGCCAGCAGGGACAGGGGATTGAACACTGAAGCTTTCTTT
V gene: TRBV4-3; J gene: TRBJ1-5; clone size: few; D gene: NA; CDR3 protein: CASSERSNQPQHF; CDR3 DNA: TGCGCCAGCAGCGAACGGAGCAATCAGCCCCAGCATTTT
V gene: TRBV10-3; J gene: TRBJ1-1; clone size: NA; D gene: NA; CDR3 protein: CAISEKRGAQEAFF; CDR3 DNA: TGTGCCATCAGTGAGAAACGGGGAGCTCAAGAAGCTTTCTTT
V gene: TRBV11-2; J gene: TRBJ2-1; clone size: NA; D gene: NA; CDR3 protein: CASSHWGHFSNEQFF; CDR3 DNA: TGTGCCAGCAGCCACTGGGGACATTTCTCCAATGAGCAGTTCTTC